The present TCR beta chain was sequenced within a study of cytomegalovirus exposure and HLA in healthy donors. Study outcomes and limitations: Prior analysis indicated that the majority of TCR beta V segments exhibited productivity approximately 87% or approximately 30% of the time.

As for this clone: Its target is not known.

CDR3 length: 14 residues. Germline assignment: CDR1 MDHEN and CDR2 SYDVKM. The V and J ends lost 6 bases and 5 bases respectively, with 13 bases between them. PCR involved 60 Vbeta and 13 Jbeta primers. Some clones are missing from TCRdb's copy, which holds only in-frame ones; the method was immunoSEQ multiplex PCR. Of 130,000 or so clones listed, roughly 75% were seen once; the top ten hold 5.3%. The sequencing sample was made of PBMCs. The receptor comes from a man aged 25-40 years in good health and CMV-seronegative. The chain is built from TRBV28 and TRBJ2-2; D is unresolved. CDR3 in amino acids: CASRLNRRTGELFF. Here the CDR3 DNA reads TGTGCCAGCAGACTAAACCGACGGACCGGGGAGCTGTTTTTT.